This T cell receptor beta chain was sequenced for a study of CD8 T cells in Susac syndrome. Whole-study results and caveats: The number of Susac-specific public clones found was approximately 15 in total CD8+ repertoires and about five in CD8+ TEMRA repertoires.

The sample holds one count of this clonotype. The antigen is not known. Random hexamers were used to reverse transcribe the RNA input (about 0.5 to 1 ug). The immunoSEQ assay covered 54 Vbeta and 13 Jbeta segments for CDR3. TCRdb analysed the immunoSEQ multiplex PCR reads with MiXCR anew, one entry per CDR3 protein. The repertoire includes some 200,000 distinct CDR3 sequences, roughly 94% of them detected once, and approximately 0.15% sits in the top ten. The sequenced material came from CD8+ T cells from PBMCs. The receptor's source is a human donor with Susac syndrome.

The CDR3 nucleotides are TGTGCCAGCAGCCCGGGACTAGCGGGACTGGTTGAGCAGTTCTTC. Its protein is CASSPGLAGLVEQFF. The chain carries TRBV5-6 and TRBJ2-1; 13 bases are a match to TRBD2. Unmatched junction bases numbered 7, after V lost 4 bases and J lost 9 bases. The CDR3 loop spans 15 amino acids. Per the germline V gene, CDR1 is SGHDT and CDR2 is YYEEEE.